The 14 T cell receptor beta chains presented below share a single source sample, sequenced in a study of CD8+ T cells in alopecia areata. Treatment indicated: oral pan-JAK inhibitor, 5-10 mg twice daily. cDNA reverse transcribed from extracted RNA served as the sequencing template. TCRdb's table, derived via immunoSEQ multiplex PCR, lists solely in-frame clones and lacks some. The sample lists roughly 100,000 clones; almost 60% were seen once. The sample consisted of CD8+ T cells sorted from blood, taken around week 55, from a patient treated with tofacitinib. The receptors were sampled from a human donor with alopecia areata.

The J gene is TRBJ2-5, the V gene TRBV5-1; D gene unclear. CDR1 is SGHRS, CDR2 YFSETQ, per germline. V lost 5 bases, J lost 5 bases, and 16 bases lay in between. The CDR3 spans 14 residues. For the CDR3, the DNA is TGCGCCAGCAGTGAGTTTAGCCCCACCGAGACCCAGTACTTC. Translation gives CASSEFSPTETQYF.

A single count supports this clone. The CDR3 DNA reads as TGCAGCGCAAGGGACAGTTCTCTTCCTACCTACGAGCAGTACTTC. Residues: CSARDSSLPTYEQYF. This chain connects TRBV29-1 to TRBJ2-7; 7 bases are a match to TRBD1. The length of the CDR3 is 15 residues. Germline CDR1 SQVTM, CDR2 ANQGSEA. With 7 bases clipped from V and 2 bases from J, the junction kept 14 bases outside the gene matches.

The chain joins TRBV19 to TRBJ1-6; 9 bases match TRBD1. The CDR3 covers 15 residues. J gave up 6 bases and V 6 bases, and 6 bases lay outside the gene matches. The germline gives CDR1 LNHDA, CDR2 SQIVND (reference sequence). DNA of the CDR3: TGTGCCAGTAGAGAACGGGACAGGGTTAATTCACCCCTCCACTTT. As protein: CASRERDRVNSPLHF.

Comment on this clone: The same CDR3 can be traced to other DNA sequences in this sample. The chain carries TRBV5-1 and TRBJ2-7; unclear D gene. The CDR3 sequence is 13 residues long. Germline V gives CDR1 SGHRS, CDR2 YFSETQ. V gave up 0 bases and J gave up 3 bases, with 7 bases separating them. The chain's CDR3 is CASSLGQSYEQYF. CDR3 DNA: TGCGCCAGCAGCTTGGGGCAGAGCTACGAGCAGTACTTC.

This clone has more than one count but fewer than ten. The genes are TRBV4-2 and TRBJ2-7; TRBD2 agrees at 7 bases. J lost 0 bases, V lost 3 bases, and 8 bases had no gene match. CDR3 length equals 16 residues. Germline CDR1 LGHNA, CDR2 YNFKEQ. CDR3 DNA sequence: TGTGCCAGCAGCCAGCGCGCCAGCGGGGACTCCTACGAGCAGTACTTC. Encoded protein: CASSQRASGDSYEQYF.

This clone was found once. The CDR3: CATSSESLGTSVEQYF. CDR3 sequence (DNA): TGTGCCACCAGCAGTGAATCCCTTGGGACTAGCGTCGAGCAGTACTTC. The chain combines TRBV15 with TRBJ2-7; 10 positions match TRBD2. The CDR3 spans 16 residues. CDR1 is LNHNV and CDR2 is YYDKDF in the germline V gene (reference sequence). With 3 bases clipped from V and 6 bases from J, the junction kept 11 bases outside the gene matches.

This clone appeared a few times. The chain links TRBV30 to TRBJ2-3, with D tentatively TRBD2 (5 bases). CDR1 is GTSNPN, CDR2 SVGIG, per germline (reference sequence). The CDR3 is 11 residues long. Trimming left V 4 bases short and J 10 bases short, with 12 bases between. CDR3 loop: CAWKGDMAQYF. Written as DNA, the CDR3 is TGTGCCTGGAAGGGAGATATGGCGCAGTATTTT.

The chain carries TRBV6-1 and TRBJ1-1; possible D gene TRBD1, 5 bases. The CDR3 runs to 11 residues. Germline V gives CDR1 MNHNS, CDR2 SASEGT. V shed 6 bases and J shed 10 bases, with 12 bases lying between them. CDR3 amino acids: CASRIGQSAFF. The CDR3, as DNA: TGTGCCAGCAGGATCGGACAATCAGCTTTCTTT.

This sequence joins TRBV2 and TRBJ2-7; either TRBD1 or TRBD2 may supply D (5 bases each). The V end lost 0 bases, the J end lost 6 bases, and 9 bases lay between the germline ends. Per germline, CDR1 SNHLY and CDR2 FYNNEI. The CDR3 is 13 residues long. The CDR3 DNA reads as TGTGCCAGCAGTGAAGCAGGGACGGGCGAGCAGTACTTC. This sequence encodes CASSEAGTGEQYF.

The rearrangement uses TRBV5-1 and TRBJ1-1; possibly TRBD1 for D (5 bases). This CDR3 is 14 amino acids long. Germline V gives CDR1 SGHRS, CDR2 YFSETQ. The V end was cut by 0 bases, the J end by 7 bases, with 13 bases between. The CDR3 nucleotides are TGCGCCAGCAGCTTGGCGGGAGACAGTCGTGAAGCTTTCTTT. Its protein is CASSLAGDSREAFF.

J is TRBJ2-3 and V is TRBV4-2, with 12 bases that match TRBD1. The CDR3 contains 17 residues. With 1 base clipped from V and 5 bases from J, the junction kept 7 bases outside the gene matches. Per germline, CDR1 LGHNA and CDR2 YNFKEQ. CDR3 sequence: CASSQVGGQGARDTQYF. The DNA for the CDR3 is TGTGCCAGCAGCCAAGTTGGGGGACAGGGGGCTAGAGATACGCAGTATTTT.

This clone appeared a few times. This chain connects TRBV29-1 to TRBJ2-7; 12 bases are a match to TRBD2. The CDR3 loop spans 13 amino acids. Trimming took 7 bases from V and 1 from J; bases not matched to a gene: 2. In germline, CDR1 is SQVTM, CDR2 ANQGSEA. DNA of the CDR3: TGCAGCGCGGGGACTAGCGGGTCCTACGAGCAGTACTTC. This translates into CSAGTSGSYEQYF.

V gene TRBV10-3 combines with J gene TRBJ1-5; possible D gene TRBD1, 5 bases. Germline V lookup: CDR1 ENHRY, CDR2 SYGVKD. The CDR3 runs 15 residues. Trimming took 5 bases from V and 3 from J, leaving 14 bases between them. CDR3 DNA: TGTGCCATCAGTCAGGCCGGGGACCTCAATCAGCCCCAGCATTTT. Protein product: CAISQAGDLNQPQHF.

This rearrangement joins TRBV27 to TRBJ2-1, with D possibly TRBD1 on 6 matching bases. Per germline, CDR1 MNHEY and CDR2 SMNVEV (reference sequence). V lost 4 bases, J lost 4 bases, and 11 bases lay in between. The CDR3 consists of 14 residues. CDR3 coding DNA: TGTGCCAGCAGTTCGGGACAAACTTACAATGAGCAGTTCTTC. Translating gives CASSSGQTYNEQFF.